The clone carrying this T cell receptor (beta chain) was detected ten times or more. The antigen remains undetermined. The study tagged each TCR cDNA molecule with a unique molecular identifier. One entry per CDR3 protein, called by TCRdb with MiXCR from the 5' RACE reads. The sample shows about 45,000 distinct CDR3 sequences, 12% of them seen only once. Time point of the sample: sample taken at primary tumor resection. The authors sequenced whole RNA from tumor, nontumor lung or frozen PBMC without sorting. A total of roughly 72 untreated early-stage non-small cell lung cancer patients served as donors. This sample was included in a study of spatial heterogeneity in lung cancer. Trimming shortened V by 7 bases and J by 4 bases, and 13 bases separated the two germline ends. CDR3 length: 13 residues. Per germline, CDR1 LNHDA and CDR2 SQIVND (reference sequence). Points from the study as a whole: In blood, ubiquitous expanded tumor TCRs appeared more at resection than follow-up.

The receptor was derived from a female donor with early-stage non-small cell lung cancer. Specimen: PBMCs, collected at surgery. The rearrangement uses TRBV19 and TRBJ1-1; maybe TRBD1 (5 bases). The CDR3 loop is CASTWGGLTEAFF. The DNA for the CDR3 is TGTGCCAGTACCTGGGGGGGACTCACTGAAGCTTTCTTT.